The 21 T cell receptor beta chains below were found in one sample sequenced in a study of blood T cells in healthy people across ages. A second 7 to 11 cycle PCR used barcoded and J-beta primers. TCRdb redid the calling of the 5' RACE reads with MiXCR, one entry per CDR3 protein. Among approximately 1,700,000 distinct CDR3 sequences listed, about two fifths were seen once. Source material: blood. The receptors stem from a human donor in good health.

This chain links TRBV7-3 with TRBJ2-3; 11 nucleotides line up with TRBD2. The length of the CDR3 is 15 residues. Germline loops: CDR1 SGHTA, CDR2 FQGTGA. The ends lost 6 bases at V and 2 bases at J; junction bases unmatched: 4. The chain's CDR3 is CASRASGGPTDTQYF. The CDR3 bases are TGTGCCAGCAGGGCTAGCGGGGGGCCCACAGATACGCAGTATTTT.

In its sample, this clonotype was seen a few times. The chain links TRBV5-1 to TRBJ2-7; a weak D match, TRBD2 (6 bases). Trimming shortened V by 7 bases and J by 6 bases, and 20 bases separated the two germline ends. The CDR3 runs to 14 residues. Germline V gene data show CDR1 as SGHRS and CDR2 as YFSETQ. The CDR3 sequence: CASAGLDGGGEQYF. In DNA form, the CDR3 reads TGCGCCAGCGCGGGTCTGGACGGGGGAGGCGAGCAGTACTTC.

This clonotype was picked up a small number of times. The chain joins TRBV5-1 to TRBJ2-5; the D gene is possibly TRBD2 (6 bases). Germline V gene data show CDR1 as SGHRS and CDR2 as YFSETQ. CDR3 size: 15 residues. The V gene lost 3 bases and the J gene lost 5 bases, with 17 bases spanning the gap. The CDR3 DNA is TGCGCCAGCAGCTCCCGACTAGAAGGGATGGAGACCCAGTACTTC. As protein: CASSSRLEGMETQYF. The full variable domain, completed using reference TRBV5-1 and TRBJ2-5, is KAGVTQTPRYLIKTRGQQVTLSCSPISGHRSVSWYQQTPGQGLQFLFEYFSETQRNKGNFPGRFSGRQFSNSRSEMNVSTLELGDSALYLCASSSRLEGMETQYFGPGTRLLVL.

The chain couples TRBV28 to TRBJ2-5; D possibly corresponds to TRBD2 (6 bases). Trimming removed 4 bases at V and 5 bases at J, with 20 bases between. The CDR3 length is 16 residues. Germline V gene sequence: CDR1 MDHEN, CDR2 SYDVKM. The CDR3: CASSSMGTRRWETQYF. CDR3 in DNA: TGTGCCAGCAGTTCTATGGGGACTCGACGTTGGGAGACCCAGTACTTC.

The V call is TRBV20-1, the J call TRBJ1-1; D is ambiguous. Per germline, CDR1 DFQATT and CDR2 SNEGSKA (reference sequence). This CDR3 comprises 13 residues. With 3 bases removed from V and 3 bases from J, the gap between germline ends came to 11 bases. Here the CDR3 reads CSASENADTEAFF. The CDR3 DNA follows: TGCAGTGCTAGTGAGAATGCGGACACTGAAGCTTTCTTT.

The J gene is TRBJ1-2, the V gene TRBV6-5; D call uncertain. The length of the CDR3 is 14 residues. Per the germline V gene, CDR1 is MNHEY and CDR2 is SVGAGI. Trimming stripped 4 bases from V and 3 bases from J, with 12 bases between. This CDR3 reads CASSSLNLYYGYTF. CDR3 DNA: TGTGCCAGCAGTTCGCTAAATCTTTACTATGGCTACACCTTC.

This clonotype has a handful of counts. V gene TRBV7-2 combines with J gene TRBJ1-5; the D gene is possibly TRBD1 (5 bases). Germline lookup yields CDR1 SGHTA and CDR2 FQGNSA. The CDR3 has 14 amino acids. Between the trimmed V and J ends, which lost 1 base and 6 bases, there was a span of 10 bases. CDR3: CASSLGGHPQPQHF. The CDR3 nucleotides read TGTGCCAGCAGCTTAGGTGGACACCCTCAGCCCCAGCATTTT.

The chain links TRBV5-6 to TRBJ2-7; possibly TRBD1 for D (6 bases). This CDR3 contains 13 residues. Germline V gives CDR1 SGHDT, CDR2 YYEEEE. The V gene lost 4 bases and the J gene lost 3 bases, with 11 bases spanning the gap. The CDR3 region has the DNA TGTGCCAGCAGCCCCTGGACAGTCTACGAGCAGTACTTC. Translation gives CASSPWTVYEQYF. Complete variable domain (other parts from reference TRBV5-6 and TRBJ2-7): DAGVTQSPTHLIKTRGQQVTLRCSPKSGHDTVSWYQQALGQGPQFIFQYYEEEERQRGNFPDRFSGHQFPNYSSELNVNALLLGDSALYLCASSPWTVYEQYFGPGTRLTVT.

The chain is built from TRBV20-1 and TRBJ2-3; possibly TRBD2 for D (6 bases). The germline V and J ends were trimmed by 3 bases and 0 bases, with 19 bases remaining between them. This CDR3 region has 17 residues. Germline V gives CDR1 DFQATT, CDR2 SNEGSKA (reference sequence). CDR3 DNA: TGCAGTGCTAGGGAGGACGGGACTGCCGATAGCACAGATACGCAGTATTTT. Its protein is CSAREDGTADSTDTQYF.

The table lists this clonotype with a few counts. This chain connects TRBV6-2 or TRBV6-3 to TRBJ1-2; D is ambiguous. Looked up from germline, CDR1 is MNHEY and CDR2 is SVGEGT. The germline V and J ends were trimmed by 9 bases and 0 bases, with 8 bases remaining between them. The CDR3 contains 12 residues. CDR3 protein: CARKVANYGYTF. In nucleotides, the CDR3 is TGTGCCAGAAAAGTAGCTAACTATGGCTACACCTTC.

This chain joins TRBV6-6 and TRBJ1-2; the D gene is possibly TRBD1 (6 bases). Germline CDR1 is MNHNY and CDR2 is SVGAGI (reference sequence). The CDR3 totals 16 residues. V was pared by 4 bases and J by 4 bases, with 19 bases between. CDR3 nucleotide sequence: TGTGCCAGCAGTTTCTACCGGGACGGACAGTGCTATGGCTACACCTTC. This gives the protein CASSFYRDGQCYGYTF.

This clonotype appeared a few times. The V gene is TRBV20-1, the J gene TRBJ2-3; 12 nucleotides align to TRBD1. Germline V CDR1 and CDR2: DFQATT, SNEGSKA (reference sequence). Unmatched junction bases numbered 17, after V lost 6 bases and J lost 4 bases. The CDR3 extends over 18 amino acids. CDR3 region: CSARPGQGALGMADTQYF. DNA for the CDR3: TGCAGTGCCAGACCGGGACAGGGGGCTCTGGGTATGGCAGATACGCAGTATTTT.

V gene TRBV24-1 combines with J gene TRBJ2-6; D not certain. The CDR3 spans 16 residues. CDR1 and CDR2 (germline): KGHDR, SFDVKD. V was cut by 5 bases and J by 2 bases, with 12 bases left in between. The CDR3 sequence is CATSGARNTGANVLTF. The CDR3 DNA follows: TGTGCCACCAGTGGCGCGAGGAATACTGGGGCCAACGTCCTGACTTTC.

A note on this clonotype: The junction does not match germline at one end; this may be a read error. CDR3 sequence reads: CASGQGGSGETQYF. The DNA of the CDR3 is TGTGCCAGCGGCCAAGGAGGTTCGGGGGAGACCCAGTACTTC. The chain carries TRBV4-2 and TRBJ2-5; tentatively, D is TRBD2 (5 bases). The CDR3 has 14 residues. Looked up from germline, CDR1 is LGHNA and CDR2 is YNFKEQ.

This clonotype was counted between two and nine times. The gene calls are TRBV4-3 and TRBJ2-5; TRBD2 aligns across 9 bases. The CDR3 covers 16 residues. The ends lost 5 bases at V and 5 bases at J; junction bases unmatched: 12. Germline values: CDR1 LGHNA, CDR2 YSLEER. The CDR3: CASSSRGSGGGETQYF. In nucleotides, the CDR3 is TGCGCCAGCAGCAGTCGGGGTAGCGGGGGAGGTGAGACCCAGTACTTC.

This clonotype was counted only a few times. The chain has TRBV12-3 or TRBV12-4 and TRBJ2-2, with 9 bases identical to TRBD1. Losses at the gene ends were 5 bases for V and 4 bases for J; bases not matched to a gene: 8. CDR3 length: 16 amino acids. CDR3 DNA: TGTGCCAGCAGTCCCACAGGGGGCTCTGGCACCGGGGAGCTGTTTTTT. Protein sequence: CASSPTGGSGTGELFF.

This rearrangement joins TRBV20-1 to TRBJ2-3; 9 nucleotides line up with TRBD2. The ends lost 1 base at V and 0 bases at J; junction bases unmatched: 2. This CDR3 region has 15 residues. Germline lookup yields CDR1 DFQATT and CDR2 SNEGSKA (reference sequence). The CDR3 reads CSARASGTSTDTQYF. The CDR3 nucleotides read TGCAGTGCTAGAGCTAGCGGGACTAGCACAGATACGCAGTATTTT.

CDR3 coding DNA: TGTGCCAGCAGTTACTCGGGGTTAGGGACGGAGGCCCCTGAGACCCAGTACTTC. This translates into CASSYSGLGTEAPETQYF. The rearrangement links TRBV6-5 to TRBJ2-7; D tentatively fits TRBD1 or TRBD2 (5 bases each). The J call may not be correct, given that the DNA end is closer to TRBJ2-5. Germline CDR1 and CDR2: MNHEY and SVGAGI. The CDR3 covers 18 residues.

This clonotype was seen more than once but under ten times. V and J are TRBV20-1 and TRBJ2-1, with a tentative D call TRBD2 (7 bases). The CDR3 covers 14 residues. Trimming took off 3 bases at V and 9 bases at J, with 18 bases between the two ends. Germline-derived CDR1 and CDR2 are DFQATT and SNEGSKA (reference sequence). DNA for the CDR3: TGCAGTGCTAGCCGGACACGGGGGGCGAGTGAGCAGTTCTTC. Its translation: CSASRTRGASEQFF.

This clonotype was seen more than once but under ten times. The chain has TRBV9 and TRBJ2-2, with D perhaps matching TRBD2 (6 bases). CDR3 size: 13 residues. V was trimmed by 7 bases and J by 3 bases, leaving 10 bases between them. The V gene's germline CDR1 is SGDLS and CDR2 YYNGEE. The CDR3 DNA reads as TGTGCCAGCTCCGGGGGATACACCGGGGAGCTGTTTTTT. It specifies CASSGGYTGELFF.

The chain is built from TRBV11-1 and TRBJ1-2, with D possibly TRBD1 on 5 matching bases. The length of the CDR3 is 13 residues. CDR1 is SGHAT, CDR2 FQDESV, per germline (reference sequence). The V gene lost 3 bases and the J gene lost 7 bases, with 12 bases spanning the gap. The CDR3 loop reads CASSFGGVGGYTF. In nucleotides, the CDR3 is TGTGCCAGCAGCTTTGGAGGGGTAGGTGGCTACACCTTC. Variable domain in full (rest from reference TRBV11-1 and TRBJ1-2): EAEVAQSPRYKITEKSQAVAFWCDPISGHATLYWYRQILGQGPELLVQFQDESVVDDSQLPKDRFSAERLKGVDSTLKIQPAELGDSAMYLCASSFGGVGGYTFGSGTRLTVV.